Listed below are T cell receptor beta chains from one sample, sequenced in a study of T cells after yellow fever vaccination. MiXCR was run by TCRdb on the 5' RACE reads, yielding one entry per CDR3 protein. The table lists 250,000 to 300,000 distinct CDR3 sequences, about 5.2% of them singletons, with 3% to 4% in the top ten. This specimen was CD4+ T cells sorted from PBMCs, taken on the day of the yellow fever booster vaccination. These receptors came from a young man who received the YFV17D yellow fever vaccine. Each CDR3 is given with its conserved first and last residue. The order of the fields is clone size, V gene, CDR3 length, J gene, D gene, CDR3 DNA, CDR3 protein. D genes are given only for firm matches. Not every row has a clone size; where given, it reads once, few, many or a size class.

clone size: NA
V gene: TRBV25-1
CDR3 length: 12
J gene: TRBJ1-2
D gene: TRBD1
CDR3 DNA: TGTGCCAGCAGTGCCCGGGACAGGCACTTCACCTTC
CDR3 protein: CASSARDRHFTF

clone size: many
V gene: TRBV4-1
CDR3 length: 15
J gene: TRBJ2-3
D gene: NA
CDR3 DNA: TGCGCCAGCAGCCAAGTAGAGGAGAGCACAGATACGCAGTATTTT
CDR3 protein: CASSQVEESTDTQYF

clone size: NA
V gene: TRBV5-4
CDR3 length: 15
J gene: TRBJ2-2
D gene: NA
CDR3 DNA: TGTGCCAGCAGCTCCTCAGGGCTACGGACCGGGGAGCTGTTTTTT
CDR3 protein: CASSSSGLRTGELFF

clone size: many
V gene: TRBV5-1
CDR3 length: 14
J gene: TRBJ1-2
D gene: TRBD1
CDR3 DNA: TGCGCCAGCAGCTTGGGGACAGGGTTATCTGGCTACACCTTC
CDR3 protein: CASSLGTGLSGYTF

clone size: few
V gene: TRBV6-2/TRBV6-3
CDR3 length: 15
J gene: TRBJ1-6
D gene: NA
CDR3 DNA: TGTGCCAGCAATTTCAGAAGCTCCTATAATTCACCCCTCCACTTT
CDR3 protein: CASNFRSSYNSPLHF

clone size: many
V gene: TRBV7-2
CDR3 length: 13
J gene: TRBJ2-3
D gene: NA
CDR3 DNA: TGTGCCAGCAGCTTCAGGTTCCCAGATACGCAGTATTTT
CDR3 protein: CASSFRFPDTQYF

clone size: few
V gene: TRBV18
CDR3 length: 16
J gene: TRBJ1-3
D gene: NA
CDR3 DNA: TGTGCCAGCTCACCCGTAGCGGCAAACTCTGGAAACACCATATATTTT
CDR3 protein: CASSPVAANSGNTIYF

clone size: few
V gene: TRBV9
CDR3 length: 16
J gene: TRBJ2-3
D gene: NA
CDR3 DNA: TGTGCCAGCAGCGTAGTCCCGGGACCGACCACAGATACGCAGTATTTT
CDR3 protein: CASSVVPGPTTDTQYF

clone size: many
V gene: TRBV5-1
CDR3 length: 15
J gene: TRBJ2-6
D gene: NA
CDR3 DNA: TGCGCCAGCAGTTTACAGGTTTCTGGGGCCAACGTCCTGACTTTC
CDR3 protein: CASSLQVSGANVLTF

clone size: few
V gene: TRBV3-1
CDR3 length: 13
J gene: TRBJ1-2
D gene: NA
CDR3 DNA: TGTGCCAGCAGCCAAGAGATGGGATATGGCTACACCTTC
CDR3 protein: CASSQEMGYGYTF

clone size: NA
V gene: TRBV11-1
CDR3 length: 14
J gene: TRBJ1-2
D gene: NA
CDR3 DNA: TGTGCCAGCAGCTTTTCCACAGGGCCCTATGGCTACACCTTC
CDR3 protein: CASSFSTGPYGYTF

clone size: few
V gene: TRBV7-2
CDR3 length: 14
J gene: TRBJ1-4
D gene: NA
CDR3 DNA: TGTGCCAGCAGCCCGGGGAGGGGAGGTGAAAAACTGTTTTTT
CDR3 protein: CASSPGRGGEKLFF

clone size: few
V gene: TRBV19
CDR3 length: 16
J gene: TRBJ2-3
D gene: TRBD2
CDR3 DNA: TGTGCCAGTAGTACTCTAGCGGGGGGGAGCACAGATACGCAGTATTTT
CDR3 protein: CASSTLAGGSTDTQYF

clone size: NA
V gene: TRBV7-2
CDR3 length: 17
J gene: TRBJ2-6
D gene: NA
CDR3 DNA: TGTGCCAGCAGCTTCGGGGGCTCTTACTCTGGGGCCAACGTCCTGACTTTC
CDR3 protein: CASSFGGSYSGANVLTF

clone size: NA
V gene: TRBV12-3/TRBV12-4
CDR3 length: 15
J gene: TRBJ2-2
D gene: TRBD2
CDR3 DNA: TGTGCCAGCAGAACGGGACTACCGAACACCGGGGAGCTGTTTTTT
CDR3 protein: CASRTGLPNTGELFF

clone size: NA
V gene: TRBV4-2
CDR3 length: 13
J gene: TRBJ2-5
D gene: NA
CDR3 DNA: TGTGCCAGCAGCCGAGCTAGAAAAGAGACCCAGTACTTC
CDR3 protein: CASSRARKETQYF

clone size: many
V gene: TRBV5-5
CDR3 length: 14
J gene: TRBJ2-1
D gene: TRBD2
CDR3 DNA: TGTGCCAGCAGCTCAACCCGGGGGGGCAATGAGCAGTTCTTC
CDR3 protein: CASSSTRGGNEQFF

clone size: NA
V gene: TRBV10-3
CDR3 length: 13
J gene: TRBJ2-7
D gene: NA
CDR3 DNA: TGTGCCATCACACGAATTCGGGGGCACGAGCAGTACTTC
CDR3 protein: CAITRIRGHEQYF

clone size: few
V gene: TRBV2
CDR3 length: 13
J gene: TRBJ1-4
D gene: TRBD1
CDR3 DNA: TGTGCCAGCTGCAGGGGGCTAGATGAAAAACTGTTTTTT
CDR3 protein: CASCRGLDEKLFF

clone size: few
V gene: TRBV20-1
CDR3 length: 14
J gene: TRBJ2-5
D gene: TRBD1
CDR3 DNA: TGCAGTGCTAGACCGGGGGACAGGTCGCGACCCCAGTACTTC
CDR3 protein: CSARPGDRSRPQYF

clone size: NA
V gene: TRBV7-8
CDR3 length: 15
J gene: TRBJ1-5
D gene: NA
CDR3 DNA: TGTGCCAGCAGCCCCGCCCGGGTTCGCAATCAGCCCCAGCATTTT
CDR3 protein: CASSPARVRNQPQHF

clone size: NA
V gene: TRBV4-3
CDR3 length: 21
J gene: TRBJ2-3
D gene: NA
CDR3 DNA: TGCGCCAGCAGCCAAGATGTTCATAGGCGCGGCGGGGTTTCTAGCACAGATACGCATTATTTT
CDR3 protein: CASSQDVHRRGGVSSTDTHYF

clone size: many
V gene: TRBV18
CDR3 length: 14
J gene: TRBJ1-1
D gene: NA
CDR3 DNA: TGTGCCAGCTCACCGCCTGGGGGGAACACTGAAGCTTTCTTT
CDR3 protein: CASSPPGGNTEAFF

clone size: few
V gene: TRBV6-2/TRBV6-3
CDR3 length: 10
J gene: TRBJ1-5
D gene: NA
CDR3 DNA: TGTGCCAGCGGGACGCAGGGCCTGAATTTT
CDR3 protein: CASGTQGLNF

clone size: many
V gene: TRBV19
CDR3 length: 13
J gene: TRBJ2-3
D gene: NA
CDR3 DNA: TGTGCCAGTAGTCCCTCTTCGGAAAATACGCAGTATTTT
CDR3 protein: CASSPSSENTQYF

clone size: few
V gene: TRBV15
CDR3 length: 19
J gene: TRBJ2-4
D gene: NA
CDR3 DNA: TGTGCCACCAGCGCTCGATTGGGGAGGGGGATTCTAGCCAAAAACATTCAGTACTTC
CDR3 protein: CATSARLGRGILAKNIQYF

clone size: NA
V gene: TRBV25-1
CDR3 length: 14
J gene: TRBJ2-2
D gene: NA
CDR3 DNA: TGTGCCAGCAGTGATAGGAGTTTTAACGGGGAGCTGTTTTTT
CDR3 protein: CASSDRSFNGELFF

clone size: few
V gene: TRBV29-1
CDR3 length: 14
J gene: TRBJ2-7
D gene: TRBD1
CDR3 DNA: TGCAGCGTTGGCCGGGACAGGGCCCCCTACGAGCAGTACTTC
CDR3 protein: CSVGRDRAPYEQYF

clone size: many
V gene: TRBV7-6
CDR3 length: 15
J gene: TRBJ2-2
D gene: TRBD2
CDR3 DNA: TGTGCCAGCAGCTCTCTAGCGGGGAACACCGGGGAGCTGTTTTTT
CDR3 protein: CASSSLAGNTGELFF

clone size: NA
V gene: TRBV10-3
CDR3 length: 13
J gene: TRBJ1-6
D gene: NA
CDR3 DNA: TGTGCCATCAGTACTACAGGGAATTCACCCCTCCACTTT
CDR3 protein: CAISTTGNSPLHF